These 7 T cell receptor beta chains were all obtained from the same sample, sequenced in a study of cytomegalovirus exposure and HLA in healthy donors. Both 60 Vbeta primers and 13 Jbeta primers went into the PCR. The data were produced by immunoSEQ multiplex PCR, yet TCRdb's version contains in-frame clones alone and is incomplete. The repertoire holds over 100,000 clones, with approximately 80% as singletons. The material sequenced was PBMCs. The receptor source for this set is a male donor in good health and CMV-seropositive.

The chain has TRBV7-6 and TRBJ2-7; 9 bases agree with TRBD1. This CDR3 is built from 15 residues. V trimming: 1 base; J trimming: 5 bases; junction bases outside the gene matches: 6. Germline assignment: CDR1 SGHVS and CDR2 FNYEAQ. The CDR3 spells CASSLGGTGINEQYF. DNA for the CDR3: TGTGCCAGCAGCTTAGGAGGGACAGGGATCAACGAGCAGTACTTC.

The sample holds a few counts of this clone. CDR3 loop: CASSLPKRNSPLHF. The CDR3 region has the DNA TGTGCCAGCAGTTTACCTAAGAGGAATTCACCCCTCCACTTT. This sequence joins TRBV28 and TRBJ1-6, with no clear D. This CDR3 contains 14 residues. Germline V gene lookup returns CDR1 MDHEN and CDR2 SYDVKM. The V end was cut by 2 bases, the J end by 7 bases, with 9 bases between.

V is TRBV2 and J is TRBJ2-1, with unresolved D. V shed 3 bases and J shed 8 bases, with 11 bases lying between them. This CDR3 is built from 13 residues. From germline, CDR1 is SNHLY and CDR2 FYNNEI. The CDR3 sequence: CASSELVAYEQFF. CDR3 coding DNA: TGTGCCAGCAGTGAGCTAGTAGCCTATGAGCAGTTCTTC.

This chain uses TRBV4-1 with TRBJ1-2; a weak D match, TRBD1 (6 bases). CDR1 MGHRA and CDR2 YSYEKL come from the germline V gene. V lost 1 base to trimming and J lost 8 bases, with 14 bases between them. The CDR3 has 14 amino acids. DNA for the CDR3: TGCGCCAGCAGCCAAGGTTCACAGGGCCAGGGCTACACCTTC. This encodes CASSQGSQGQGYTF.

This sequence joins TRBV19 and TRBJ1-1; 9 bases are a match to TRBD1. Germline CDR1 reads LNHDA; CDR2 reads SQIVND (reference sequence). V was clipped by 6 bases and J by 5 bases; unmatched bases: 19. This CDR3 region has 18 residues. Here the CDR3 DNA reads TGTGCCAGTAGAATGAGACCGGGACAGGGTGGGGAGGGGACTGAAGCTTTCTTT. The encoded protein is CASRMRPGQGGEGTEAFF. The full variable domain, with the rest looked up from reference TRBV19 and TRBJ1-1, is DGGITQSPKYLFRKEGQNVTLSCEQNLNHDAMYWYRQDPGQGLRLIYYSQIVNDFQKGDIAEGYSVSREKKESFPLTVTSAQKNPTAFYLCASRMRPGQGGEGTEAFFGQGTRLTVV.

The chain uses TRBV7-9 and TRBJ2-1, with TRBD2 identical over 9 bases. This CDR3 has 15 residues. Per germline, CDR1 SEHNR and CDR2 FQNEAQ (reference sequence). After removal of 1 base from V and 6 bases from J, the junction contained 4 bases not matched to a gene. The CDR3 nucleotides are TGTGCCAGCAGCTTAGGACTAGCGGAGCGCAATGAGCAGTTCTTC. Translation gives CASSLGLAERNEQFF. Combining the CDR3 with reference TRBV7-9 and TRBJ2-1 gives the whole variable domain DTGVSQNPRHKITKRGQNVTFRCDPISEHNRLYWYRQTLGQGPEFLTYFQNEAQLEKSRLLSDRFSAERPKGSFSTLEIQRTEQGDSAMYLCASSLGLAERNEQFFGPGTRLTVL.

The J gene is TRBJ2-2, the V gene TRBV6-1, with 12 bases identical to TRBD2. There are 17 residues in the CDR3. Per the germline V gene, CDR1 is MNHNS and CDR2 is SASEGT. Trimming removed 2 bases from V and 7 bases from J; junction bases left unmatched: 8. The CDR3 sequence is CASSEPRLAGVVGELFF. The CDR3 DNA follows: TGTGCCAGCAGTGAACCCAGACTAGCGGGAGTTGTCGGGGAGCTGTTTTTT.